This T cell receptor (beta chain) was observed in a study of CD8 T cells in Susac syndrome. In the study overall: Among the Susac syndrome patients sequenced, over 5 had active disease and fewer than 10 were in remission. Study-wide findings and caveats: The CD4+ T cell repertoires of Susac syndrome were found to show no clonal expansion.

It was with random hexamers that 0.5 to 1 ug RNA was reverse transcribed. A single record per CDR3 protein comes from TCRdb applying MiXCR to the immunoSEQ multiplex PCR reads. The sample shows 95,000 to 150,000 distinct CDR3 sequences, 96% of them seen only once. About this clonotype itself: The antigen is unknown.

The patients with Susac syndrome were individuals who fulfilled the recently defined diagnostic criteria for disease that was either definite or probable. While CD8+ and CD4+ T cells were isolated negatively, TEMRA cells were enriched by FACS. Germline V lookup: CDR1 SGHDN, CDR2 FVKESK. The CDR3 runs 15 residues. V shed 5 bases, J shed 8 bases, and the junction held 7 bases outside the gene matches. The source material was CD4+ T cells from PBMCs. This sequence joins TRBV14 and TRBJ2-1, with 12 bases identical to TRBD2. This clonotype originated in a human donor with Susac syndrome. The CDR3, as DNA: TGTGCCAGCAGCTTCCTAGCGGGAGGGCCGTATGAGCAGTTCTTC. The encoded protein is CASSFLAGGPYEQFF. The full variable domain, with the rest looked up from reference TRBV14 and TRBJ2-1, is EAGVTQFPSHSVIEKGQTVTLRCDPISGHDNLYWYRRVMGKEIKFLLHFVKESKQDESGMPNNRFLAERTGGTYSTLKVQPAELEDSGVYFCASSFLAGGPYEQFFGPGTRLTVL.